This TCR beta chain was retrieved from a study of blood T cell repertoires in COVID-19. About the research overall: The United States, Italy and Spain were the sources of the acute and convalescent COVID-19 samples. T cells, B-cell-depleted T cells, or PBMCs provided the cDNA or gDNA that served as material.

In the study's own analysis: Amplification of reference gene primers was used by the study to estimate nucleated cell counts. The table came from immunoSEQ multiplex PCR; TCRdb's copy has only in-frame clones and leaves some out. V and J calls and clone size come straight from that table; D and trimming were deduced from the DNA. Among some 310,000 clones listed, around 86% were seen once. The germline V gene encodes CDR1 SGHRS and CDR2 YFSETQ. There are 15 residues in the CDR3. J was trimmed by 4 bases and V by 4 bases; bases with no gene match: 7. Source material: peripheral blood. The chain links TRBV5-1 to TRBJ2-1; 8 bases are shared with TRBD2. This receptor was obtained from a man aged 50-59 years with active or convalescent COVID-19. CDR3: CASSALAGTYNEQFF. DNA for the CDR3: TGCGCCAGCAGCGCGCTAGCGGGTACATACAATGAGCAGTTCTTC.